This TCR beta chain is from a study of cytomegalovirus exposure and HLA in healthy donors. Use of 60 Vbeta and 13 Jbeta primers characterized the PCR. Only in-frame clones appear in the TCRdb table, and some are missing; sequencing was by immunoSEQ multiplex PCR. The sample contains about 130,000 clones, 80% of which appear only once. The germline CDR1 and CDR2 sequences are MNHNY and SVGAGI (reference sequence). V lost 4 bases to trimming and J lost 4 bases, with 10 bases between them. The CDR3 spans 13 residues. Material: PBMCs. V is TRBV6-6 and J is TRBJ1-1; no firm D call. The TCR sequence derives from a man between 25 and 39 years old in good health and CMV-seronegative. CDR3 in amino acids: CASSSTGGTEAFF. In nucleotides, the CDR3 is TGTGCCAGCAGTTCAACCGGAGGCACTGAAGCTTTCTTT.